Listed here is a single T cell receptor beta chain. As handled by the study authors: The authors estimated nucleated cell counts from reference gene primer amplification. Generated by immunoSEQ multiplex PCR, the TCRdb table keeps only in-frame clones and is missing some. V and J calls and clone size follow that table, whereas D and trimming were derived from the DNA. This table holds 250,000 or so clones, about 83% found once. This entry comes from a study of blood T cell repertoires in COVID-19. Study background: COVID-19 samples from acute and convalescent phases originated in the United States, Italy and Spain. PBMCs, B-cell-depleted T cells, or T cells provided the cDNA or gDNA that made up the material.

This CDR3 contains 16 residues. From germline, CDR1 is SNHLY and CDR2 FYNNEI. Trimming took off 0 bases at V and 4 bases at J, with 12 bases between the two ends. This receptor was identified in a woman in her 40s who had recovered from COVID-19. The rearrangement links TRBV2 to TRBJ2-2, with no clear D. The specimen was peripheral blood. The CDR3 loop reads CASSEALHSPTGELFF. CDR3 DNA: TGTGCCAGCAGTGAAGCGCTTCACAGCCCCACCGGGGAGCTGTTTTTT.